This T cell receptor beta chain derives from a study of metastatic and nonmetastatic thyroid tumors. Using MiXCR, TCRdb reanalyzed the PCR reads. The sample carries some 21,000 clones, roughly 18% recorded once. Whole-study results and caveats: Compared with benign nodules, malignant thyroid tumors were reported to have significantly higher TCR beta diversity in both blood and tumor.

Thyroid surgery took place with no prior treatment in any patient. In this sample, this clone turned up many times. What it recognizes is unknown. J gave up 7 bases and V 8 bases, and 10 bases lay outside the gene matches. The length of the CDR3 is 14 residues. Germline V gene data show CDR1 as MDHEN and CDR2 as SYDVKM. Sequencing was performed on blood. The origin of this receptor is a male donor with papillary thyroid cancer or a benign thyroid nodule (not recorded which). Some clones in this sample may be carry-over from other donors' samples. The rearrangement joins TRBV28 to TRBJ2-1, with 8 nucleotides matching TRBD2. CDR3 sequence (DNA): TGTGCCAGCGTTACGGGAGGGGATTGGAATGAGCAGTTCTTC. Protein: CASVTGGDWNEQFF.